Sequencing of this TCR beta chain was carried out in a study of tumor-infiltrating lymphocytes in localized non-small cell lung cancer. Study summary: Several tumor histologies, both smoking statuses, and some post-neoadjuvant chemotherapy samples were included. Each patient gave resected tumor and non-adjacent uninvolved lung tissue.

Study results and caveats: Higher tumor T cell infiltration than in uninvolved lung was supported by TCRbeta sequencing. Not all patients were TCR sequenced, owing to tissue quantity.

Clones were sequenced by immunoSEQ multiplex PCR, and TCRdb holds only the in-frame ones, with some missing. The repertoire holds 9,000 to 15,000 clones, with 60% to 85% as singletons. The ends were cut back, 1 base at V and 2 bases at J, with 12 bases in the middle. This CDR3 has 15 amino acids. Germline CDR1 SGHRS, CDR2 YFSETQ. By sample fraction, this clone is large. Its target is unknown. The chain combines TRBV5-1 with TRBJ1-2; D unresolved. This sequence originates from a human donor with non-small cell lung cancer. Sequenced input: uninvolved lung tissue not adjacent to the tumor. The CDR3 spells CASSLSLGDNYGYTF. DNA for the CDR3: TGCGCCAGCAGCTTGAGTCTCGGCGACAACTATGGCTACACCTTC.